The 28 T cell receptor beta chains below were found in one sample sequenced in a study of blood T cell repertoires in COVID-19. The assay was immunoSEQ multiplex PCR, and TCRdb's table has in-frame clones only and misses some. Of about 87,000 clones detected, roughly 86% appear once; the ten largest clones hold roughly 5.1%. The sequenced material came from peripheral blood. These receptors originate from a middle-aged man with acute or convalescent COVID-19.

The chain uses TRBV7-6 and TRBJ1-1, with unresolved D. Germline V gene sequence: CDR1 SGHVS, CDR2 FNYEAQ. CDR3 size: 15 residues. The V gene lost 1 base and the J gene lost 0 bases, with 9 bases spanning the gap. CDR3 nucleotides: TGTGCCAGCAGCTTAGATGGGAGCATGAACACTGAAGCTTTCTTT. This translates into CASSLDGSMNTEAFF.

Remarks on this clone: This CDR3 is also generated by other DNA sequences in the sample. Here the CDR3 reads CASSLQGKGEKLFF. The CDR3, as DNA: TGTGCCAGCAGCTTACAGGGAAAGGGTGAAAAACTGTTTTTT. The chain joins TRBV5-4 to TRBJ1-4; TRBD1 might be the D (6 bases). The CDR3 loop spans 14 amino acids. V was pared by 2 bases and J by 7 bases, with 12 bases between. Germline V lookup: CDR1 SGHNT, CDR2 YYREEE (reference sequence).

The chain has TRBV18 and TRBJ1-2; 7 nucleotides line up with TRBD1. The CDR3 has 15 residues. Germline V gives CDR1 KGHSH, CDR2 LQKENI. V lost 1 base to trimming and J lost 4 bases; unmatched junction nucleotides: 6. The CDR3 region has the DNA TGTGCCAGCTCACCACGGGACAGCCTTTCCTATGGCTACACCTTC. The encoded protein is CASSPRDSLSYGYTF. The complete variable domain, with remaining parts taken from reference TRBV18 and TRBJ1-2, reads NAGVMQNPRHLVRRRGQEARLRCSPMKGHSHVYWYRQLPEEGLKFMVYLQKENIIDESGMPKERFSAEFPKEGPSILRIQQVVRGDSAAYFCASSPRDSLSYGYTFGSGTRLTVV.

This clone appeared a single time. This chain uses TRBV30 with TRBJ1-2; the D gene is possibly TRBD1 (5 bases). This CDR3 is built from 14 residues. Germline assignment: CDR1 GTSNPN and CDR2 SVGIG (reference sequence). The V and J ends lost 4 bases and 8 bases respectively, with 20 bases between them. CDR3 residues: CAWTPPGRGEGYTF. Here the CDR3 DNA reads TGTGCCTGGACCCCACCGGGGAGGGGAGAAGGCTACACCTTC. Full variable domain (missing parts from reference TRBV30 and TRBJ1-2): SQTIHQWPATLVQPVGSPLSLECTVEGTSNPNLYWYRQAAGRGLQLLFYSVGIGQISSEVPQNLSASRPQDRQFILSSKKLLLSDSGFYLCAWTPPGRGEGYTFGSGTRLTVV.

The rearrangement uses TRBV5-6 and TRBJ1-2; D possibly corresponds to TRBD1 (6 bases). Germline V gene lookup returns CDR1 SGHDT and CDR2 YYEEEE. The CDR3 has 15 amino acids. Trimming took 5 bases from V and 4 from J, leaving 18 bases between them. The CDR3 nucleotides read TGTGCCAGCAGGTTAGGGGGGGCCGATTTCTATGGCTACACCTTC. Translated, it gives CASRLGGADFYGYTF. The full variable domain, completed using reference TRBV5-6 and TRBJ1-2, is DAGVTQSPTHLIKTRGQQVTLRCSPKSGHDTVSWYQQALGQGPQFIFQYYEEEERQRGNFPDRFSGHQFPNYSSELNVNALLLGDSALYLCASRLGGADFYGYTFGSGTRLTVV.

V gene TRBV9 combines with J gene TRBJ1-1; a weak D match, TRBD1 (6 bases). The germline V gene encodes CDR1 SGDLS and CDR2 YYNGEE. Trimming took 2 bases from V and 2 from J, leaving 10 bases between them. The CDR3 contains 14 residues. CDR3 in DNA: TGTGCCAGCAGCGTGACAGGAGATAACACTGAAGCTTTCTTT. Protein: CASSVTGDNTEAFF.

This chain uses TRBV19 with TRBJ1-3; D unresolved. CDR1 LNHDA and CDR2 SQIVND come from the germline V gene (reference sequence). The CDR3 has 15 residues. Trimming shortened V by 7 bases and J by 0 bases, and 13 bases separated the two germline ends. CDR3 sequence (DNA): TGTGCCAGTATTATGAGCAGGAACTCTGGAAACACCATATATTTT. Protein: CASIMSRNSGNTIYF.

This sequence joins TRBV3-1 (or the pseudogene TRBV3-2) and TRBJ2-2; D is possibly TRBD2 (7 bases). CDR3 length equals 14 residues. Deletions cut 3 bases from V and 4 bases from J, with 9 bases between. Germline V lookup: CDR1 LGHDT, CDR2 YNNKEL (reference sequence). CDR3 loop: CASSQGGGTGELFF. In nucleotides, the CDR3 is TGTGCCAGCAGCCAGGGAGGGGGCACCGGGGAGCTGTTTTTT.

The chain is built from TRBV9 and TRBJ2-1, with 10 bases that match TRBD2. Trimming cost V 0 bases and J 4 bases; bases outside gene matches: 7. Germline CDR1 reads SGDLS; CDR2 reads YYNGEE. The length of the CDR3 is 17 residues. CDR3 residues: CASSVATPLAGYNEQFF. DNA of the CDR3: TGTGCCAGCAGCGTAGCTACCCCACTAGCGGGGTACAATGAGCAGTTCTTC.

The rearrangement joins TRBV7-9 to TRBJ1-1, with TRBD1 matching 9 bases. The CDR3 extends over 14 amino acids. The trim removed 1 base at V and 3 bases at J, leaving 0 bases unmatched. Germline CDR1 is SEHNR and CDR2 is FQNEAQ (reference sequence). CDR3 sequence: CASSLGTGDTEAFF. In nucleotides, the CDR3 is TGTGCCAGCAGCTTAGGGACAGGGGACACTGAAGCTTTCTTT.

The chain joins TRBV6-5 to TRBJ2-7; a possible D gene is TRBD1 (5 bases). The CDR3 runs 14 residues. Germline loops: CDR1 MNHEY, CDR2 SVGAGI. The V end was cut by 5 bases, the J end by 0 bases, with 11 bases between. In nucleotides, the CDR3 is TGTGCCAGCAGTAAAACTACAGGCTCCTACGAGCAGTACTTC. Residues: CASSKTTGSYEQYF.

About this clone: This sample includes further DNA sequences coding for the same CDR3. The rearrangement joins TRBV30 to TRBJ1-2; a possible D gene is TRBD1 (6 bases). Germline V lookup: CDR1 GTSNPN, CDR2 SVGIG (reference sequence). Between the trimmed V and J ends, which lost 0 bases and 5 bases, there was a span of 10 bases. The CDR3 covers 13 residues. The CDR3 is CAWSVSQGYGYTF. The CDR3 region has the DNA TGTGCCTGGAGTGTATCACAGGGTTATGGCTACACCTTC.

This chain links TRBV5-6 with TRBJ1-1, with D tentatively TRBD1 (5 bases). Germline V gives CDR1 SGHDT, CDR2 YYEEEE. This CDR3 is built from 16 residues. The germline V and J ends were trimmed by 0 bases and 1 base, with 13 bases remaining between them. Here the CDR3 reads CASSLGRRGRNTEAFF. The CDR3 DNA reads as TGTGCCAGCAGCTTGGGCAGGAGGGGTCGGAACACTGAAGCTTTCTTT.

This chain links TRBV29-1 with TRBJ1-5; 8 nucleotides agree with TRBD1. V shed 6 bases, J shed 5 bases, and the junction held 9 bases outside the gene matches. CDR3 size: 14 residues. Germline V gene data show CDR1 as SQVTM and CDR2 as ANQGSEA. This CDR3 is CSVAGQGSHQPQHF. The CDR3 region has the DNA TGCAGCGTAGCCGGACAGGGAAGTCATCAGCCCCAGCATTTT.

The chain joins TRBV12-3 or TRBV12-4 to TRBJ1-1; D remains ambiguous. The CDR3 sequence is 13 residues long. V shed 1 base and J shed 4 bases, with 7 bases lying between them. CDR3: CASSLGEGTEAFF. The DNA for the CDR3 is TGTGCCAGCAGTTTAGGGGAGGGCACTGAAGCTTTCTTT.

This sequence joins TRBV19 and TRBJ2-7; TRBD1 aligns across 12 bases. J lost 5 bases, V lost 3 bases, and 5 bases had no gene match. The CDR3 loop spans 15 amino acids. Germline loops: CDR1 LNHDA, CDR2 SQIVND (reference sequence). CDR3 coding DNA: TGTGCCAGTAGTATGCCGGGACAGGGGGCGAACGAGCAGTACTTC. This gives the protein CASSMPGQGANEQYF.

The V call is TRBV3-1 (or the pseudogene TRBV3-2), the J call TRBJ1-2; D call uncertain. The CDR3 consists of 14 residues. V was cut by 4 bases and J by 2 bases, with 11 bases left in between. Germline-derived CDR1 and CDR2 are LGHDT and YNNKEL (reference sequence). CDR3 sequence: CASSLRGLNYGYTF. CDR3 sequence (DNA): TGTGCCAGCAGCCTTCGCGGGCTGAACTATGGCTACACCTTC.

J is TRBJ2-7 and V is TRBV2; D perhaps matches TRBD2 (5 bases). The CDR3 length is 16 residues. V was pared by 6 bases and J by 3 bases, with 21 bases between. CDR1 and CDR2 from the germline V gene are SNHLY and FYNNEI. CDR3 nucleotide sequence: TGTGCCAGCAGCCGACCCGCGGGTAATCACTACTACGAGCAGTACTTC. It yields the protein CASSRPAGNHYYEQYF.

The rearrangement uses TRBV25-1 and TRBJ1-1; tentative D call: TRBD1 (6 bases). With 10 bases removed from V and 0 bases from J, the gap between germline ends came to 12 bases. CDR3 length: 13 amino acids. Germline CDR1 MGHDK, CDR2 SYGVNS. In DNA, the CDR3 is TGTGCCACCGGGGACACTCTGAACACTGAAGCTTTCTTT. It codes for CATGDTLNTEAFF. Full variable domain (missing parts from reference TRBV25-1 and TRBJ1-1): EADIYQTPRYLVIGTGKKITLECSQTMGHDKMYWYQQDPGMELHLIHYSYGVNSTEKGDLSSESTVSRIRTEHFPLTLESARPSHTSQYLCATGDTLNTEAFFGQGTRLTVV.

The CDR3 nucleotides are TGCGCCAGCAGCGCCCGCCGAGGCGGCACTGAAGCTTTCTTT. This gives the protein CASSARRGGTEAFF. The chain carries TRBV5-1 and TRBJ1-1; D ambiguous. Germline V gives CDR1 SGHRS, CDR2 YFSETQ. Trimming left V 4 bases short and J 4 bases short, with 14 bases between. CDR3 size: 14 residues.

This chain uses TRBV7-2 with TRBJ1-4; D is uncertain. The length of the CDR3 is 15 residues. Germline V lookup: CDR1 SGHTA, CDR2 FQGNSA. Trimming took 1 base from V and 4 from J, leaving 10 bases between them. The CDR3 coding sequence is TGTGCCAGCAGCTTAGGGCCCACAGATAATGAAAAACTGTTTTTT. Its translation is CASSLGPTDNEKLFF.

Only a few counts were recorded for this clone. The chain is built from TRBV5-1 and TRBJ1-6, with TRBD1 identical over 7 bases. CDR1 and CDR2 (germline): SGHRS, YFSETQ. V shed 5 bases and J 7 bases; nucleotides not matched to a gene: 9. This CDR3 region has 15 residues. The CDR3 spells CASSPRQGGNSPLHF. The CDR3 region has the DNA TGCGCCAGCAGTCCAAGACAGGGTGGCAATTCACCCCTCCACTTT.

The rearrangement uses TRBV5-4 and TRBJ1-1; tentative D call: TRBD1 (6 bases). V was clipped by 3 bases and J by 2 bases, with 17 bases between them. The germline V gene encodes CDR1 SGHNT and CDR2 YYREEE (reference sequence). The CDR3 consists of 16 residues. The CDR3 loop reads CASSSRRTEANTEAFF. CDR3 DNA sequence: TGTGCCAGCAGCTCCCGTCGGACAGAAGCAAACACTGAAGCTTTCTTT.

The CDR3 sequence: CASRGLRTVLFEQYF. The CDR3 DNA reads TGTGCCAGCAGGGGCTTAAGGACTGTCCTTTTTGAGCAGTACTTC. The chain couples TRBV11-2 to TRBJ2-7; the D gene is possibly TRBD2 (5 bases). V was trimmed by 6 bases and J by 7 bases, leaving 22 bases between them. The CDR3 extends over 15 amino acids. From germline, CDR1 is SGHAT and CDR2 FQNNGV.

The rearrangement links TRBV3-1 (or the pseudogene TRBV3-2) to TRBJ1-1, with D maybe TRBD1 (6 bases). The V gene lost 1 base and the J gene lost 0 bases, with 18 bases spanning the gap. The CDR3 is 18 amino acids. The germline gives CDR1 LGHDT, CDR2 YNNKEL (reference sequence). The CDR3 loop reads CASSQAIDRSHMNTEAFF. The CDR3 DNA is TGTGCCAGCAGCCAAGCCATCGACAGGAGTCATATGAACACTGAAGCTTTCTTT.

DNA for the CDR3: TGTGCCAGCAGCGGAGCTCTAGCGGGAGCGGTCAATGAGCAGTTCTTC. Residues: CASSGALAGAVNEQFF. The chain employs TRBV9 and TRBJ2-1; 10 positions match TRBD2. Germline V lookup: CDR1 SGDLS, CDR2 YYNGEE. The length of the CDR3 is 16 residues. Unmatched junction bases numbered 9, after V lost 3 bases and J lost 6 bases.

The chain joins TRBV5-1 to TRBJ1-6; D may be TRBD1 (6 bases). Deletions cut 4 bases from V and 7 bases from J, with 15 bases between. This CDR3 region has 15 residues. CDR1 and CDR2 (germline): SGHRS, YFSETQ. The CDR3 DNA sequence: TGCGCCAGCAGCAGAGAGACAGGTGGCAATTCACCCCTCCACTTT. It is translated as CASSRETGGNSPLHF.

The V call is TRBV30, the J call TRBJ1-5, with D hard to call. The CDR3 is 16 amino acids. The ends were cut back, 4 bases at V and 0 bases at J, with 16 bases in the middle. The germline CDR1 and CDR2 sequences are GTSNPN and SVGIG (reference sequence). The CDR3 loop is CAWTPPRLNSNQPQHF. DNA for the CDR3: TGTGCCTGGACCCCACCCAGACTGAATAGCAATCAGCCCCAGCATTTT.